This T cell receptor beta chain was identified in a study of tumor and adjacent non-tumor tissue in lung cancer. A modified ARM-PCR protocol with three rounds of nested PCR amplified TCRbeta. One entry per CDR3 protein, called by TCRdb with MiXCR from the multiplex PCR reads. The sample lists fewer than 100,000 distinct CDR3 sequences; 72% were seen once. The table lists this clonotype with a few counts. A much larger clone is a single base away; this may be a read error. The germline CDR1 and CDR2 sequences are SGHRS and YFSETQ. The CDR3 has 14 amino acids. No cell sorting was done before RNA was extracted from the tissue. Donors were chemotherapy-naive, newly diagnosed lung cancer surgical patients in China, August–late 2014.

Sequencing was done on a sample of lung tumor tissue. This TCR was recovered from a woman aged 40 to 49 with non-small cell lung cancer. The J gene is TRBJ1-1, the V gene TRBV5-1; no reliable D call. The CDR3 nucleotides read TGCGCCGGCAGCTTGGGAGTGCCGGGGACTGAAGCTTTCTTT. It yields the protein CAGSLGVPGTEAFF.